The rows below give T cell receptor beta chains drawn from one sample of a study of OX40 agonist ivuxolimab in advanced cancers. Profiled with immunoSEQ multiplex PCR; TCRdb holds only in-frame clones, not every one. This sample yields tens of thousands of clones, of which 82% are seen a single time; about 3.8% belongs to the top ten. The specimen comprised CD4+ or CD8+ T cells sorted from blood, sampled in a trial of the OX40 agonist ivuxolimab. The receptors originated from an adult with an advanced solid tumor such as melanoma, head and neck, liver or kidney cancer. The CDR3 runs from the conserved cysteine through the conserved F or W. The D gene is left open where the match is weak. The size of a clone is reported for some rows only, either as once, few or many, or as a class for expanded clones.

j_call | clone_size | d_call | v_call | cdr3_aa | cdr3_nt
TRBJ1-6 | once | NA | TRBV6-6 | CASSYQGRLGSPLHF | TGTGCCAGCAGTTACCAGGGACGGTTGGGTTCACCCCTCCACTTT
TRBJ2-7 | NA | NA | TRBV6-6 | CATTTVGGGYEQYF | TGTGCCACTACGACGGTTGGGGGCGGCTACGAGCAGTACTTC
TRBJ1-5 | NA | NA | TRBV28 | CASSDNQPQHF | TGTGCCAGCAGTGACAATCAGCCCCAGCATTTT
TRBJ2-7 | NA | TRBD2 | TRBV27 | CASSRLAGEFREQYF | TGTGCCAGCAGTCGACTAGCGGGAGAATTCCGCGAGCAGTACTTC
TRBJ2-3 | once | TRBD2 | TRBV5-1 | CASSRYGTSAQFTDTQYF | TGCGCCAGCAGCCGTTATGGGACTAGCGCACAATTCACAGATACGCAGTATTTT
TRBJ2-7 | NA | NA | TRBV6-5 | CASSYAVWGVEQYF | TGTGCCAGCAGTTACGCGGTGTGGGGGGTCGAGCAGTACTTC
TRBJ2-1 | NA | NA | TRBV13 | CASSLGGPTHNEQFF | TGTGCCAGCAGCTTAGGGGGACCAACCCACAATGAGCAGTTCTTC
TRBJ2-7 | NA | NA | TRBV9 | CASSVVSGSEQYF | TGTGCCAGCAGCGTAGTTTCGGGGAGCGAGCAGTACTTC
TRBJ1-2 | NA | NA | TRBV5-1 | CASSLEAAYGYTF | TGCGCCAGCAGCTTGGAGGCGGCATATGGCTACACCTTC
TRBJ1-1 | NA | NA | TRBV20-1 | CSAQWGTEAFF | TGCAGTGCGCAATGGGGCACTGAAGCTTTCTTT
TRBJ2-5 | medium-sized | TRBD2 | TRBV7-6 | CASPGRGEETQYF | TGTGCCAGCCCGGGACGGGGGGAAGAGACCCAGTACTTC
TRBJ2-3 | once | TRBD2 | TRBV27 | CASSPRLAGTDTQYF | TGTGCCAGCAGTCCTAGACTAGCGGGCACAGATACGCAGTATTTT
TRBJ2-5 | NA | TRBD2 | TRBV29-1 | CSVEPAGGQETQYF | TGCAGCGTTGAACCGGCGGGAGGGCAAGAGACCCAGTACTTC
TRBJ2-1 | NA | NA | TRBV9 | CASSVGRAGSSYNEQFF | TGTGCCAGCAGCGTAGGAAGAGCGGGTAGCTCCTACAATGAGCAGTTCTTC
TRBJ1-2 | once | NA | TRBV7-9 | CASSSNGLWGYTF | TGTGCCAGCAGCTCCAACGGATTGTGGGGCTACACCTTC
TRBJ1-5 | NA | TRBD1 | TRBV5-4 | CASSFGQGGQPQHF | TGTGCCAGCAGCTTCGGACAGGGCGGTCAGCCCCAGCATTTT
TRBJ1-4 | NA | TRBD1 | TRBV19 | CASRDRGSEKLFF | TGTGCCAGTAGGGACAGGGGGAGTGAAAAACTGTTTTTT
TRBJ2-7 | NA | NA | TRBV11-2 | CASSLQRGTYEQYF | TGTGCCAGCAGCTTACAGCGCGGAACCTACGAGCAGTACTTC
TRBJ1-5 | NA | NA | TRBV28 | CASSPPRGGQPQHF | TGTGCCAGCAGTCCCCCCCGGGGAGGTCAGCCCCAGCATTTT
TRBJ2-5 | few | TRBD1 | TRBV5-4 | CASSLAGTGGQETQYF | TGTGCCAGCAGCTTAGCCGGGACAGGGGGACAAGAGACCCAGTACTTC
TRBJ2-2 | few | TRBD1 | TRBV19 | CASREQGAANTGELFF | TGTGCCAGTAGGGAACAGGGGGCAGCGAACACCGGGGAGCTGTTTTTT
TRBJ2-2 | once | TRBD2 | TRBV11-3 | CASSLAAGGGATGELFF | TGTGCCAGCAGCTTAGCGGCTGGCGGGGGGGCCACCGGGGAGCTGTTTTTT
TRBJ2-1 | NA | NA | TRBV18 | CASSPNGSPNREQFF | TGTGCCAGCTCACCCAACGGGAGCCCCAACAGGGAGCAGTTCTTC
TRBJ1-5 | NA | NA | TRBV4-1 | CASSPRGEQFEAQHF | TGCGCCAGCAGCCCCCGGGGGGAGCAGTTTGAGGCCCAGCATTTT
TRBJ2-5 | NA | TRBD2 | TRBV7-2 | CASSTDRLAGGRETQYF | TGTGCCAGCAGCACCGACCGACTAGCGGGGGGGCGAGAGACCCAGTACTTC